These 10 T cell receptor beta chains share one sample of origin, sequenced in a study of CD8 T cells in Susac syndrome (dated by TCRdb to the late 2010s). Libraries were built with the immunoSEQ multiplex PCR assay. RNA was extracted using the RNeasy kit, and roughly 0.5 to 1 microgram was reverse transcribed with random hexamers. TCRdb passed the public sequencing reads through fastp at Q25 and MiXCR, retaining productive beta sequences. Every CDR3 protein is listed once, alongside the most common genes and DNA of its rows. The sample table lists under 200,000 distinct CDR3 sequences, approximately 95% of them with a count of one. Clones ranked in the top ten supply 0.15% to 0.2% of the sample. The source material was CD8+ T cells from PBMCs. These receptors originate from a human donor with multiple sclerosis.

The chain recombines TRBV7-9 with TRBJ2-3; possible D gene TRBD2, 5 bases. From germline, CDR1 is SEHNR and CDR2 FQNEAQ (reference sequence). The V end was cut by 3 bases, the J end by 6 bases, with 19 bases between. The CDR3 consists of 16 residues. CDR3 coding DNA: TGTGCCAGCAGCTTTCCCAGAGGGTCTAGCAACGATACGCAGTATTTT. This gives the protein CASSFPRGSSNDTQYF.

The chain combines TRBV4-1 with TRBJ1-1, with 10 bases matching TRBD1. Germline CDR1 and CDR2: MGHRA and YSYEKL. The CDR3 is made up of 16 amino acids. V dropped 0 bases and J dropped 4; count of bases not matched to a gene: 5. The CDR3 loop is CASSQDLDRGVTEAFF. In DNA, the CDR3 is TGCGCCAGCAGCCAAGATTTGGACAGGGGGGTCACTGAAGCTTTCTTT.

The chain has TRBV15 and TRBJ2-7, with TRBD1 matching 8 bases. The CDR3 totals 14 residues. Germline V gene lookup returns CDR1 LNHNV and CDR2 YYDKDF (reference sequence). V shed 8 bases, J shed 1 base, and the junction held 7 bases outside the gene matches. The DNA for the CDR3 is TGTGCCACCGGCGAGGGGACAGGATCCTACGAGCAGTACTTC. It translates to CATGEGTGSYEQYF.

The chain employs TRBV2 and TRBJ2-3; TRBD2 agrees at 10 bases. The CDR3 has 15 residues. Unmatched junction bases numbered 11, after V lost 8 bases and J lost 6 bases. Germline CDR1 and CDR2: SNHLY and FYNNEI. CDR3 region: CASPQPSGSFDTQYF. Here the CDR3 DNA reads TGTGCCAGCCCCCAGCCTAGCGGGAGTTTTGATACGCAGTATTTT.

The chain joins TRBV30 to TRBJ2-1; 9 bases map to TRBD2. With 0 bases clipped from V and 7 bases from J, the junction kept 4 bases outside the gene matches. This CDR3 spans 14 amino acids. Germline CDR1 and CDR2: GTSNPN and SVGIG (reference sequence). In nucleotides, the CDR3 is TGTGCCTGGAGTGTAGGGCTAGCGGGAAATGAGCAGTTCTTC. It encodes CAWSVGLAGNEQFF.

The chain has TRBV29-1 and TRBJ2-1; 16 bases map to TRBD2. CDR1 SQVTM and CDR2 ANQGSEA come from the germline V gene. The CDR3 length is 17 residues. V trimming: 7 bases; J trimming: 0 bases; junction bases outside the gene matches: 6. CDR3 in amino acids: CSAEGLAGGSSYNEQFF. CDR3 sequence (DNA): TGCAGCGCTGAGGGACTAGCGGGAGGGAGCTCCTACAATGAGCAGTTCTTC.

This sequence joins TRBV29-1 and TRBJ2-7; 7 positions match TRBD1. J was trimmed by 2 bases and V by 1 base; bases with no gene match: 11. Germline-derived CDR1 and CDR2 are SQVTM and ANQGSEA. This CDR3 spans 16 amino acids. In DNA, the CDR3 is TGCAGCGTTGAAGCGTTGGGTCAGGGGGAAACCTACGAGCAGTACTTC. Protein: CSVEALGQGETYEQYF.

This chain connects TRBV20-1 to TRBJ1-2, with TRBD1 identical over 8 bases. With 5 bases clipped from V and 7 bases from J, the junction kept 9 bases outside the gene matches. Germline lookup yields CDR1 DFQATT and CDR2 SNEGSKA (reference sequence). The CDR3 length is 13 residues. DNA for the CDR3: TGCAGTGCTTTTACAGGGGGGCCAGCTGGCTACACCTTC. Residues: CSAFTGGPAGYTF.

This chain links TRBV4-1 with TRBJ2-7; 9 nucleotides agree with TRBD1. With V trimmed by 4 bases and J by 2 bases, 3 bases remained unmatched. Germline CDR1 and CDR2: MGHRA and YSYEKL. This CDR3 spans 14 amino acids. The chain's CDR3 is CASSLWTGAYEQYF. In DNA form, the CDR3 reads TGCGCCAGCAGCCTGTGGACAGGGGCCTACGAGCAGTACTTC.

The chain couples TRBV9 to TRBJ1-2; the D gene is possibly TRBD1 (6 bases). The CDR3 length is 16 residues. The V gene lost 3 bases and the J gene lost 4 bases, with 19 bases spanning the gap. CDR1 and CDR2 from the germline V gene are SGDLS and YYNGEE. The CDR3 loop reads CASSGSGGHTPYGYTF. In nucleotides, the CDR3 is TGTGCCAGCAGCGGCTCCGGGGGCCATACCCCCTATGGCTACACCTTC.